This T cell receptor beta chain is from a study of blood T cell repertoires in COVID-19. The wider study: Sample material is recorded as cDNA or gDNA derived from T cells, B-cell-depleted T cells, or PBMCs.

Repertoires were generated with immunoSEQ multiplex PCR, while TCRdb's copy carries only in-frame clones and drops some. The sample shows around 210,000 clones, roughly 85% of them seen only once. The CDR3 totals 15 residues. Germline assignment: CDR1 KGHSH and CDR2 LQKENI. V was pared by 3 bases and J by 1 base, with 12 bases between. The sequenced sample consisted of peripheral blood. The chain combines TRBV18 with TRBJ1-1; tentatively, D is TRBD1 (5 bases). The sequence derives from a man aged 45-65 years with COVID-19, enrolled during active disease. The DNA of the CDR3 is TGTGCCAGCTCACCTAGGTTTGGGGCGAACACTGAAGCTTTCTTT. This codes for CASSPRFGANTEAFF.